Given below is one T cell receptor beta chain in context. The antigen is not known. This specimen comes from a study of a mutant IDH1 vaccine in newly diagnosed glioma. With 3 bases clipped from V and 3 bases from J, the junction kept 5 bases outside the gene matches. The length of the CDR3 is 14 residues. Germline loops: CDR1 SGHNT, CDR2 YYREEE (reference sequence). Measured with immunoSEQ multiplex PCR; TCRdb has only the in-frame clones, and not every one. The table records roughly 30,000 clones, approximately 86% of them present only once. Time point denoted: week 5, during vaccination. Alongside topical imiquimod, each dose of vaccine comprised 300 ug of mutant IDH1 20-mer peptide.

This chain uses TRBV5-4 with TRBJ2-7; 8 nucleotides line up with TRBD2. The TCR was taken from a woman aged 40 to 50 with glioma. Some clones in this sample may be carry-over from other donors' samples. The specimen was peripheral blood mononuclear cells (PBMCs), collected from a glioma patient whose treatment included an IDH1 peptide vaccine. As DNA, the CDR3 is TGTGCCAGCAGCTCCGGGACTAGTCTCTACGAGCAGTACTTC. Encoded protein: CASSSGTSLYEQYF. The full variable domain, completed using reference TRBV5-4 and TRBJ2-7, is ETGVTQSPTHLIKTRGQQVTLRCSSQSGHNTVSWYQQALGQGPQFIFQYYREEENGRGNFPPRFSGLQFPNYSSELNVNALELDDSALYLCASSSGTSLYEQYFGPGTRLTVT.